This T cell receptor (beta chain) emerged from a study of cytomegalovirus exposure and HLA in healthy donors. With 60 Vbeta and 13 Jbeta primers, the PCR was carried out. Assay: immunoSEQ multiplex PCR; the TCRdb copy retains only in-frame clones and omits some. The profile covers approximately 100,000 clones, with roughly three fifths appearing a single time and approximately 3% taken by the ten largest. Concerning this clone: The junction departs from germline at one end; a sequencing error may be responsible.

The sample consisted of PBMCs. The clonotype was recovered from a man in his fifties or sixties in good health and CMV-seronegative.

The CDR3 is CAWSVTRTSGRYTDAQYF. Here the CDR3 DNA reads TGTGCCTGGAGTGTAACTAGGACTAGCGGGCGATACACAGATGCGCAGTATTTT. The chain couples TRBV30 to TRBJ2-3, with 11 nucleotides matching TRBD2. The CDR3 runs 18 residues. In germline, CDR1 is GTSNPN, CDR2 SVGIG (reference sequence). The full variable domain, in which reference TRBV30 and TRBJ2-3 provide the parts outside the CDR3, is SQTIHQWPATLVQPVGSPLSLECTVEGTSNPNLYWYRQAAGRGLQLLFYSVGIGQISSEVPQNLSASRPQDRQFILSSKKLLLSDSGFYLCAWSVTRTSGRYTDAQYFGPGTRLTVL.